The T cell receptor (beta chain) under discussion was sequenced for a study of blood T cell repertoires in COVID-19. At the level of the study: Acute-phase and convalescent COVID-19 samples originated in the United States, Italy and Spain. From T cells, B-cell-depleted T cells, or PBMCs came the material, which was cDNA or gDNA.

Original data processing: Estimation of nucleated cell counts was performed using reference gene primer amplification. The assay was immunoSEQ multiplex PCR, and TCRdb's table has in-frame clones only and misses some. The V and J calls and clone size are taken from that table; D and trimming were inferred from the DNA. The data hold under 150,000 clones, with approximately 83% observed a single time. CDR3 size: 14 residues. After removal of 6 bases from V and 3 bases from J, the junction contained 6 bases not matched to a gene. Germline CDR1 is SNHLY and CDR2 is FYNNEI. The chain links TRBV2 to TRBJ2-7, with 9 nucleotides matching TRBD1. Sequenced sample: peripheral blood. The sequence was obtained from a man older than 75 with acute or convalescent COVID-19. The CDR3 reads CASRQWDRVYEQYF. The CDR3 bases are TGTGCCAGCAGACAATGGGACAGGGTCTACGAGCAGTACTTC. Based on the CDR3 plus reference TRBV2 and TRBJ2-7, the full variable domain is EPEVTQTPSHQVTQMGQEVILRCVPISNHLYFYWYRQILGQKVEFLVSFYNNEISEKSEIFDDQFSVERPDGSNFTLKIRSTKLEDSAMYFCASRQWDRVYEQYFGPGTRLTVT.